What follows are 29 T cell receptor beta chains derived from one specimen sequenced in a study of T-cell memory formation after mild COVID-19. Via MiXCR, TCRdb re-called the 5' RACE reads, giving one row per CDR3 protein. The repertoire holds roughly 510,000 distinct CDR3 sequences, 17% seen once, with roughly 8.2% in the top ten. The sequencing sample was made of PBMCs or a T cell subset sorted from them (not recorded which). These receptors were obtained from an adult woman who had mild COVID-19 (a few samples of this study predate the infection). Cell type and time point are not known.

This rearrangement joins TRBV30 to TRBJ1-5; D is uncertain. V was shortened by 3 bases and J by 9 bases, with 15 bases between the two germline ends. Germline V gene sequence: CDR1 GTSNPN, CDR2 SVGIG (reference sequence). The CDR3 has 13 residues. The CDR3: CAWRGGSKGPQHF. DNA of the CDR3: TGTGCCTGGAGAGGCGGGTCAAAAGGGCCCCAGCATTTT.

The chain has TRBV29-1 and TRBJ2-7; perhaps TRBD2 as D (5 bases). The CDR3 extends over 12 amino acids. V lost 6 bases, J lost 2 bases, and 11 bases lay in between. The germline CDR1 and CDR2 sequences are SQVTM and ANQGSEA. CDR3 in amino acids: CSVEGAAYEQYF. The CDR3 DNA sequence: TGCAGCGTAGAGGGAGCCGCCTACGAGCAGTACTTC.

The CDR3 here is CASSQSSGGAYGYTF. The CDR3 nucleotides read TGCGCCAGCAGCCAGTCTAGTGGGGGGGCCTATGGCTACACCTTC. The chain has TRBV4-1 and TRBJ1-2, with D perhaps TRBD1 (6 bases). Per germline, CDR1 MGHRA and CDR2 YSYEKL. This CDR3 region has 15 residues. Trimming removed 3 bases from V and 4 bases from J, with 15 bases in between.

This chain joins TRBV3-1 and TRBJ1-2; the match to TRBD1 covers 10 bases. Germline loops: CDR1 LGHDT, CDR2 YNNKEL (reference sequence). V shed 5 bases and J 4 bases; nucleotides not matched to a gene: 7. The CDR3 runs 15 residues. The CDR3 DNA is TGTGCCAGCAGCTCCCGCCGGGACAGGGGCTATGGCTACACCTTC. Its translation: CASSSRRDRGYGYTF.

This clonotype showed up just a few times. The chain joins TRBV18 to TRBJ1-1, with D perhaps matching TRBD1 (5 bases). The CDR3 length is 16 residues. Germline V gene data show CDR1 as KGHSH and CDR2 as LQKENI. V lost 1 base, J lost 1 base, and 13 bases lay in between. As DNA, the CDR3 is TGTGCCAGCTCACCACGGGGGACTCTGGGGAACACTGAAGCTTTCTTT. This codes for CASSPRGTLGNTEAFF.

V is TRBV20-1 and J is TRBJ2-2; 9 nucleotides line up with TRBD2. There are 16 residues in the CDR3. The V gene's germline CDR1 is DFQATT and CDR2 SNEGSKA (reference sequence). Germline trimming cut 0 bases from V and 7 bases from J; bases unmatched to any gene: 9. The CDR3 nucleotides are TGCAGTGCTAGAGATCGGGCTAGCGGGATCGGCGGGGAGCTGTTTTTT. It encodes CSARDRASGIGGELFF.

This clonotype turned up a few times. The V call is TRBV5-1, the J call TRBJ2-1; 9 nucleotides line up with TRBD2. V trimming: 2 bases; J trimming: 6 bases; junction bases outside the gene matches: 6. This CDR3 region has 15 residues. Germline V gene sequence: CDR1 SGHRS, CDR2 YFSETQ. CDR3 in DNA: TGCGCCAGCAGCTTTAGCGGGAGTATCGCCAATGAGCAGTTCTTC. Translating it yields CASSFSGSIANEQFF.

This clonotype has a count of ten or more. The chain links TRBV3-1 to TRBJ1-2; D gene ambiguous. Trimming removed 4 bases at V and 2 bases at J, with 20 bases between. The germline gives CDR1 LGHDT, CDR2 YNNKEL (reference sequence). The CDR3 is 17 amino acids. CDR3 residues: CASSLAYVGYVNYGYTF. CDR3 DNA sequence: TGTGCCAGCAGCCTCGCGTACGTGGGGTACGTGAACTATGGCTACACCTTC.

This clonotype has only a few counts. The V gene is TRBV20-1, the J gene TRBJ2-3, with D unresolved. The germline V gene has CDR1 DFQATT and CDR2 SNEGSKA (reference sequence). This CDR3 has 12 residues. V was clipped by 8 bases and J by 4 bases, with 13 bases between them. The DNA of the CDR3 is TGCAGTACTCGAGCCGGGCCAGATACGCAGTATTTT. Encoded protein: CSTRAGPDTQYF.

There are a few counts of this clonotype. This rearrangement joins TRBV2 to TRBJ1-1; D gene uncertain. CDR3 length: 13 amino acids. Germline CDR1 is SNHLY and CDR2 is FYNNEI. CDR3 in DNA: TGTGCTGGCGGTCCACCGGGAAGAGGTGAAGCTTTCTTT. This gives the protein CAGGPPGRGEAFF.

The rearrangement joins TRBV20-1 to TRBJ2-7; D gene ambiguous. This CDR3 is built from 14 residues. Germline V gene data show CDR1 as DFQATT and CDR2 as SNEGSKA (reference sequence). Trimming pared 6 bases from V and 5 bases from J, leaving 20 bases between. The CDR3 loop reads CSAADGILRNEQYF. The CDR3 nucleotides are TGCAGTGCCGCGGACGGCATCCTACGTAACGAGCAGTACTTC.

Only a few counts were recorded for this clonotype. The rearrangement joins TRBV12-3 or TRBV12-4 to TRBJ2-3; D call uncertain. The CDR3 is 16 residues long. Between the trimmed V and J ends, which lost 0 bases and 0 bases, there was a span of 10 bases. CDR3 region: CASSLASQYSTDTQYF. CDR3 DNA: TGTGCCAGCAGTTTAGCGTCGCAGTATAGCACAGATACGCAGTATTTT.

The gene calls are TRBV12-3 or TRBV12-4 and TRBJ2-5, with D possibly TRBD1 on 8 matching bases. The V end was cut by 7 bases, the J end by 8 bases, with 20 bases between. This CDR3 contains 14 residues. The CDR3 bases are TGTGCCAGCACAAAGGGACAGGCGGGGGAAACCCAGTACTTC. Translated, it gives CASTKGQAGETQYF.

The rearrangement uses TRBV5-1 and TRBJ1-4, with 10 bases matching TRBD1. The CDR3 runs 16 residues. With V trimmed by 3 bases and J by 8 bases, 10 bases remained unmatched. The germline gives CDR1 SGHRS, CDR2 YFSETQ. The CDR3 DNA sequence: TGCGCCAGCAGCTCCGGACAGGGGGGGTTCGGCGAAAAACTGTTTTTT. It encodes CASSSGQGGFGEKLFF.

This clonotype has a handful of counts. V is TRBV29-1 and J is TRBJ1-2; TRBD1 might be the D (5 bases). V lost 4 bases and J lost 5, with 11 bases in between. Germline loops: CDR1 SQVTM, CDR2 ANQGSEA. The CDR3 has 12 residues. The CDR3 spells CSVGSGSYGYTF. The CDR3 DNA is TGCAGCGTTGGGTCAGGGAGTTATGGCTACACCTTC.

The chain links TRBV27 to TRBJ2-3; 11 positions match TRBD2. The CDR3 extends over 18 amino acids. V trimming: 3 bases; J trimming: 1 base; junction bases outside the gene matches: 9. Germline assignment: CDR1 MNHEY and CDR2 SMNVEV (reference sequence). This CDR3 reads CASSLAGLADSRTDTQYF. The CDR3 coding sequence is TGTGCCAGCAGTTTGGCGGGACTAGCGGATTCTCGCACAGATACGCAGTATTTT.

The J gene is TRBJ2-2, the V gene TRBV6-2 or TRBV6-3, with 8 bases lining up with TRBD2. The length of the CDR3 is 15 residues. Germline V gene sequence: CDR1 MNHEY, CDR2 SVGEGT. Trimming cost V 5 bases and J 7 bases; bases outside gene matches: 9. The CDR3 reads CASSSGSGYNGELFF. CDR3 nucleotides: TGTGCCAGCAGTAGCGGGAGCGGATATAACGGGGAGCTGTTTTTT.

This clonotype was observed at least ten times. The V gene is TRBV7-9, the J gene TRBJ1-2; tentatively, D is TRBD1 (5 bases). The CDR3 covers 16 residues. V lost 3 bases to trimming and J lost 4 bases, with 18 bases between them. Germline loops: CDR1 SEHNR, CDR2 FQNEAQ (reference sequence). The CDR3 nucleotides read TGTGCCAGCAGCTTGGGGACGGCGGGTTTCTCCTATGGCTACACCTTC. Translated, it gives CASSLGTAGFSYGYTF.

This clonotype showed up just a few times. This chain uses TRBV3-1 with TRBJ1-2; D is undetermined. The V gene lost 1 base and the J gene lost 1 base, with 7 bases spanning the gap. Germline CDR1 is LGHDT and CDR2 is YNNKEL (reference sequence). The CDR3 consists of 14 residues. The CDR3 DNA follows: TGTGCCAGCAGCCAAGGGAGGGTTAACTATGGCTACACCTTC. Protein sequence: CASSQGRVNYGYTF.

This chain links TRBV25-1 with TRBJ2-7; D possibly corresponds to TRBD2 (5 bases). Trimming shortened V by 5 bases and J by 3 bases, and 14 bases separated the two germline ends. Germline V lookup: CDR1 MGHDK, CDR2 SYGVNS. The CDR3 is made up of 14 amino acids. The CDR3 DNA reads TGTGCCAGCAGTTTGGAGGAAGGCCACTACGAGCAGTACTTC. It translates to CASSLEEGHYEQYF.

This clonotype was observed a handful of times. This sequence joins TRBV28 and TRBJ1-1; maybe TRBD1 (5 bases). CDR1 and CDR2 from the germline V gene are MDHEN and SYDVKM. V lost 7 bases to trimming and J lost 0 bases, with 12 bases between them. This CDR3 has 14 residues. CDR3 DNA sequence: TGTGCCAGCACCCACGCGGGGGTGAACACTGAAGCTTTCTTT. Amino acid sequence: CASTHAGVNTEAFF.

The chain joins TRBV7-9 to TRBJ1-1, with TRBD1 matching over 11 bases. Per germline, CDR1 SEHNR and CDR2 FQNEAQ (reference sequence). V dropped 4 bases and J dropped 3; count of bases not matched to a gene: 4. The CDR3 sequence is 15 residues long. The CDR3 region is CASSWGQGDDTEAFF. The CDR3 bases are TGTGCCAGCAGCTGGGGACAGGGGGATGACACTGAAGCTTTCTTT.

The gene calls are TRBV29-1 and TRBJ1-1, with D tentatively TRBD1 (6 bases). With 4 bases removed from V and 2 bases from J, the gap between germline ends came to 11 bases. The CDR3 has 13 residues. Germline CDR1 SQVTM, CDR2 ANQGSEA. In nucleotides, the CDR3 is TGCAGCGTTGCTCAGGGGAGTAACACTGAAGCTTTCTTT. Its protein is CSVAQGSNTEAFF.

The rearrangement uses TRBV12-3 or TRBV12-4 and TRBJ1-1; 7 bases map to TRBD1. This CDR3 contains 14 residues. The V gene end was trimmed by 6 bases and the J gene end by 3 bases; junction bases not matched to a gene: 7. Written as DNA, the CDR3 is TGTGCCAGCAGCCACGGAGGGGGCCACACTGAAGCTTTCTTT. Translated: CASSHGGGHTEAFF.

This sequence joins TRBV7-2 and TRBJ2-3, with no clear D. This CDR3 has 16 residues. Trimming removed 1 base at V and 2 bases at J, with 13 bases between. CDR1 SGHTA and CDR2 FQGNSA come from the germline V gene. The CDR3: CASSLGFFPDTDTQYF. The CDR3 DNA is TGTGCCAGCAGCTTAGGGTTTTTCCCAGACACAGATACGCAGTATTTT.

The CDR3 DNA follows: TGTGCCAGCAGGGCCCGTATATACACGTTCCGGGGTACAAACGAGCAGTACTTC. It yields the protein CASRARIYTFRGTNEQYF. The chain has TRBV12-3 or TRBV12-4 and TRBJ2-7, with D possibly TRBD2 on 5 matching bases. V was clipped by 6 bases and J by 5 bases, with 29 bases between them. This CDR3 comprises 18 residues.

This clonotype was found many times. The rearrangement links TRBV3-1 to TRBJ1-2; 7 nucleotides agree with TRBD1. The CDR3 length is 15 residues. Germline lookup yields CDR1 LGHDT and CDR2 YNNKEL (reference sequence). The V and J ends lost 4 bases and 2 bases, in that order; junction bases with no gene match: 7. The CDR3 DNA follows: TGTGCCAGCAGCCGCGGGACAGCGGAGAACTATGGCTACACCTTC. Its translation: CASSRGTAENYGYTF.

This clonotype was picked up a small number of times. This chain links TRBV29-1 with TRBJ2-3; D assignment may be TRBD1 or TRBD2 (5 bases each). Germline V gene lookup returns CDR1 SQVTM and CDR2 ANQGSEA. CDR3 length: 14 amino acids. V lost 7 bases to trimming and J lost 3 bases, with 17 bases between them. The CDR3, as DNA: TGCAGCGCCCGCCTGCTGGGGGTAACAGATACGCAGTATTTT. Translating gives CSARLLGVTDTQYF.

The CDR3 reads CASSFQANYGYTF. Written as DNA, the CDR3 is TGTGCCAGCAGTTTCCAGGCTAACTATGGCTACACCTTC. The chain combines TRBV12-3 or TRBV12-4 with TRBJ1-2; D uncertain. V was trimmed by 3 bases and J by 0 bases, leaving 5 bases between them. The CDR3 extends over 13 amino acids.